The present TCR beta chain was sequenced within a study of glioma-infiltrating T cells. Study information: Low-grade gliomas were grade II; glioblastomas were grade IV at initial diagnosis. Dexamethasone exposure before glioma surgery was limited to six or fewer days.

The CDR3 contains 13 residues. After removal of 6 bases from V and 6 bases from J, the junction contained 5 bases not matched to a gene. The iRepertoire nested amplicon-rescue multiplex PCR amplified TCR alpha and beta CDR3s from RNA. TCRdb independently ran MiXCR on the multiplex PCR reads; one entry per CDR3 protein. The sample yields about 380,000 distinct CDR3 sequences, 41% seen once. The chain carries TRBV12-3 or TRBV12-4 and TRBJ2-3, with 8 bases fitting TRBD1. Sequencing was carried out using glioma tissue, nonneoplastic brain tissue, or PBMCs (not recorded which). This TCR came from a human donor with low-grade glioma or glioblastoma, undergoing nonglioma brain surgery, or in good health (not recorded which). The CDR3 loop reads CASRRTGYDTQYF. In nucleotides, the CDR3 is TGTGCCAGCAGACGGACAGGGTACGATACGCAGTATTTT.